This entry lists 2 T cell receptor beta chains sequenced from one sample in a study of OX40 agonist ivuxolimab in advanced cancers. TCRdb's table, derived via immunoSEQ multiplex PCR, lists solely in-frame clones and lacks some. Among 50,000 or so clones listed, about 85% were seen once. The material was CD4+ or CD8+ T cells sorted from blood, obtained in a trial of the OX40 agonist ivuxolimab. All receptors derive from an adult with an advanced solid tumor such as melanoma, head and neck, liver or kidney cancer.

CDR3 in DNA: TGTGCCAGCAGCTTCTACGGAAATGAAGCTTTCTTT. It is translated as CASSFYGNEAFF. The V gene is TRBV5-4, the J gene TRBJ1-1; no clear D. The CDR3 length is 12 residues. The germline V gene has CDR1 SGHNT and CDR2 YYREEE (reference sequence). Trimming took 2 bases from V and 7 from J, leaving 9 bases between them.

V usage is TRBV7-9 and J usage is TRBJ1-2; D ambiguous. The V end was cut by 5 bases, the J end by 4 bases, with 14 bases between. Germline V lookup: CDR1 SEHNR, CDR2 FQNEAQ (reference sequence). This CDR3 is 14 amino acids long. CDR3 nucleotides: TGTGCCAGCAGCGGCGAAATTGTTTTCTATGGCTACACCTTC. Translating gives CASSGEIVFYGYTF.